The 9 T cell receptor beta chains below all came from one sample that was sequenced in a study of cytomegalovirus exposure and HLA in healthy donors (dated by TCRdb to 2015 to 2018). Preparation of the library involved the immunoSEQ multiplex PCR assay. For the multiplex PCR, a mixture combining 60 forward primers for TCR Vbeta segments and 13 reverse primers for TCR Jbeta segments was used. The immuneACCESS repertoire file appears here via TCRdb, limited to in-frame rearrangements. These files lack a portion of the clones; in checked studies, under half of the deficit traces to unresolved V genes, and the cause of the others is not known. Within this sample are just over 150,000 clones, with approximately 86% of them counted one time only. Clones ranked in the top ten supply about 7.1% of the sample. Sequenced input: PBMCs. All receptors come from a woman in her fifties or sixties in good health and CMV-seropositive.

This clone showed up just a few times. The chain links TRBV18 to TRBJ1-5; TRBD1 is a possible D gene (6 bases). The CDR3 extends over 16 amino acids. CDR1 and CDR2 (germline): KGHSH, LQKENI. The V end was cut by 3 bases, the J end by 2 bases, with 14 bases between. Here the CDR3 DNA reads TGTGCCAGCTCACCGTCGGGGGGCCGGGGCAATCAGCCCCAGCATTTT. Its protein product is CASSPSGGRGNQPQHF.

This clone was seen just once. The genes are TRBV9 and TRBJ2-7; 10 bases map to TRBD1. This CDR3 contains 15 residues. After removal of 2 bases from V and 6 bases from J, the junction contained 8 bases not matched to a gene. The germline CDR1 and CDR2 sequences are SGDLS and YYNGEE. The DNA for the CDR3 is TGTGCCAGCAGCGTTCGGGGGACAGGGGAAGGCGAGCAGTACTTC. Amino acid sequence: CASSVRGTGEGEQYF.

This rearrangement joins TRBV28 to TRBJ1-5, with D uncertain. With 3 bases removed from V and 8 bases from J, the gap between germline ends came to 5 bases. The CDR3 has 11 amino acids. CDR1 MDHEN and CDR2 SYDVKM come from the germline V gene. The CDR3 nucleotides read TGTGCCAGCAGTTTCCGTGAGCCCCAGCATTTT. This gives the protein CASSFREPQHF.

The genes are TRBV15 and TRBJ1-1; TRBD1 is a possible D gene (6 bases). With 0 bases removed from V and 4 bases from J, the gap between germline ends came to 9 bases. CDR1 LNHNV and CDR2 YYDKDF come from the germline V gene (reference sequence). This CDR3 region has 14 residues. In DNA form, the CDR3 reads TGTGCCACCAGCAGAGAAGCAGGGGCCACTGAAGCTTTCTTT. Amino acids: CATSREAGATEAFF. The whole variable domain, remainder taken from reference TRBV15 and TRBJ1-1, is DAMVIQNPRYQVTQFGKPVTLSCSQTLNHNVMYWYQQKSSQAPKLLFHYYDKDFNNEADTPDNFQSRRPNTSFCFLDIRSPGLGDTAMYLCATSREAGATEAFFGQGTRLTVV.

This clone has just a few counts. J is TRBJ2-7 and V is TRBV18; D ambiguous. CDR3 length: 14 amino acids. Trimming removed 5 bases from V and 2 bases from J, with 13 bases in between. The germline CDR1 and CDR2 sequences are KGHSH and LQKENI. For the CDR3, the DNA is TGTGCCAGCTCATGGTCGCAGGCCCCCTACGAGCAGTACTTC. It encodes CASSWSQAPYEQYF. Using reference TRBV18 and TRBJ2-7 for the parts outside the CDR3, the full variable domain is NAGVMQNPRHLVRRRGQEARLRCSPMKGHSHVYWYRQLPEEGLKFMVYLQKENIIDESGMPKERFSAEFPKEGPSILRIQQVVRGDSAAYFCASSWSQAPYEQYFGPGTRLTVT.

The V call is TRBV27, the J call TRBJ2-2; D is possibly TRBD2 (5 bases). Per the germline V gene, CDR1 is MNHEY and CDR2 is SMNVEV (reference sequence). The CDR3 totals 16 residues. The V end was cut by 1 base, the J end by 0 bases, with 9 bases between. The CDR3 nucleotides are TGTGCCAGCAGTTTATTTTCCGGGACGAACACCGGGGAGCTGTTTTTT. Translating gives CASSLFSGTNTGELFF.

This clone appeared a single time. The CDR3, as DNA: TGTGCCACCAGCAGAGATCGGTCCTCCTACAATGAGCAGTTCTTC. Protein product: CATSRDRSSYNEQFF. This chain joins TRBV15 and TRBJ2-1; the D is unclear. The V gene's germline CDR1 is LNHNV and CDR2 YYDKDF (reference sequence). The CDR3 has 15 residues. Trimming removed 0 bases from V and 0 bases from J, with 6 bases in between.

The chain joins TRBV6-6 to TRBJ1-2, with D uncertain. V dropped 0 bases and J dropped 6 bases, with 11 bases sitting between them. In germline, CDR1 is MNHNY, CDR2 SVGAGI (reference sequence). This CDR3 is built from 14 residues. The CDR3 sequence: CASSYSSSGNGYTF. The CDR3 DNA reads TGTGCCAGCAGTTACTCGAGTTCGGGAAATGGCTACACCTTC.

The chain links TRBV2 to TRBJ2-7; D perhaps matches TRBD2 (7 bases). The germline V gene has CDR1 SNHLY and CDR2 FYNNEI. The CDR3 sequence is 16 residues long. V was cut by 6 bases and J by 6 bases, with 24 bases left in between. CDR3 residues: CASSVPGGGGGGEQYF. The CDR3 region has the DNA TGTGCCAGCAGCGTACCCGGTGGTGGGGGGGGCGGCGAGCAGTACTTC. Filled out from reference TRBV2 and TRBJ2-7, the complete variable domain reads EPEVTQTPSHQVTQMGQEVILRCVPISNHLYFYWYRQILGQKVEFLVSFYNNEISEKSEIFDDQFSVERPDGSNFTLKIRSTKLEDSAMYFCASSVPGGGGGGEQYFGPGTRLTVT.